Presented here are 11 T cell receptor beta chains from one specimen sequenced in a study of blood T cells in healthy people across ages. Sample-barcoded 5' priming and a J-beta primer mix drove a second PCR of roughly 7 to 11 cycles. Each CDR3 protein gets one entry after TCRdb re-called the 5' RACE reads with MiXCR. The profile covers roughly 2 million distinct CDR3 sequences, with less than 50% appearing a single time and around 2.1% taken by the ten largest. Sequenced sample: blood. These receptor sequences come from a woman aged 35 to 49 in good health.

The rearrangement links TRBV28 to TRBJ2-5; TRBD1 matches at 9 bases. V lost 6 bases and J lost 6; bases outside the gene matches: 11. The germline V gene has CDR1 MDHEN and CDR2 SYDVKM. The CDR3 consists of 15 residues. The CDR3 spells CASSPGGTGKKTQYF. For the CDR3, the DNA is TGTGCCAGCAGCCCGGGCGGGACAGGGAAGAAGACCCAGTACTTC. Full variable domain (missing parts from reference TRBV28 and TRBJ2-5): DVKVTQSSRYLVKRTGEKVFLECVQDMDHENMFWYRQDPGLGLRLIYFSYDVKMKEKGDIPEGYSVSREKKERFSLILESASTNQTSMYLCASSPGGTGKKTQYFGPGTRLLVL.

This clonotype turned up a few times. The chain couples TRBV27 to TRBJ2-7; TRBD2 agrees at 8 bases. The J segment lost 3 bases and the V segment lost 0 bases, leaving 10 bases of the junction unmatched. Germline CDR1 is MNHEY and CDR2 is SMNVEV (reference sequence). This CDR3 has 17 amino acids. CDR3 sequence reads: CASSLSLSGIQNYEQYF. The DNA for the CDR3 is TGTGCCAGCAGTTTATCGCTTAGCGGGATCCAAAACTACGAGCAGTACTTC.

This chain links TRBV27 with TRBJ1-6; D unclear. V was pared by 3 bases and J by 4 bases, with 10 bases between. CDR1 is MNHEY, CDR2 SMNVEV, per germline (reference sequence). The CDR3 is 15 amino acids. DNA of the CDR3: TGTGCCAGCAGTTTGACTGTGGAGTATAATTCACCCCTCCACTTT. This translates into CASSLTVEYNSPLHF.

This clonotype was seen only a few times. This chain connects TRBV6-2 or TRBV6-3 to TRBJ2-5; perhaps TRBD2 as D (6 bases). The germline V gene encodes CDR1 MNHEY and CDR2 SVGEGT. The length of the CDR3 is 11 residues. Trimming cost V 1 base and J 11 bases, with 8 bases left between them. The CDR3 here is CASSYWGTQYF. CDR3 DNA: TGTGCCAGCAGTTACTGGGGGACTCAGTACTTC.

The gene calls are TRBV20-1 and TRBJ1-5, with D unresolved. The CDR3 length is 13 residues. CDR1 and CDR2 from the germline V gene are DFQATT and SNEGSKA (reference sequence). V lost 0 bases and J lost 6, with 9 bases in between. The CDR3 reads CSAREVAGQPQHF. The CDR3 region has the DNA TGCAGTGCTAGAGAGGTAGCGGGTCAGCCCCAGCATTTT.

The CDR3 sequence is CASSKLAGAQYF. The CDR3 coding sequence is TGTGCCAGCAGTAAACTAGCGGGAGCCCAGTACTTC. This chain links TRBV7-2 with TRBJ2-5; TRBD2 aligns across 11 bases. The J segment lost 9 bases and the V segment lost 6 bases, leaving 3 bases of the junction unmatched. From germline, CDR1 is SGHTA and CDR2 FQGNSA. The CDR3 is 12 amino acids. The full variable domain, its missing parts supplied by reference TRBV7-2 and TRBJ2-5, is GAGVSQSPSNKVTEKGKDVELRCDPISGHTALYWYRQSLGQGLEFLIYFQGNSAPDKSGLPSDRFSAERTGGSVSTLTIQRTQQEDSAVYLCASSKLAGAQYFGPGTRLLVL.

The chain couples TRBV6-5 to TRBJ1-2; no definite D call. This CDR3 is built from 15 residues. V was trimmed by 1 base and J by 1 base, leaving 10 bases between them. The germline V gene has CDR1 MNHEY and CDR2 SVGAGI. CDR3 residues: CASSYYTDRNYGYTF. CDR3 in DNA: TGTGCCAGCAGTTACTACACCGACCGTAACTATGGCTACACCTTC.

V usage is TRBV15 and J usage is TRBJ2-2; D call uncertain. This CDR3 spans 16 amino acids. The V gene lost 0 bases and the J gene lost 6 bases, with 14 bases spanning the gap. Germline V gives CDR1 LNHNV, CDR2 YYDKDF (reference sequence). CDR3: CATSRDRTGLSGELFF. The CDR3 coding sequence is TGTGCCACCAGCAGAGATAGGACGGGCCTCTCCGGGGAGCTGTTTTTT.

This sequence joins TRBV6-2 or TRBV6-3 and TRBJ2-5; D is ambiguous. The J call may be faulty, since TRBJ2-1 better matches the DNA end. The CDR3 contains 13 residues. Germline CDR1 and CDR2: MNHEY and SVGEGT. The CDR3 coding sequence is TGTGCCAGCGTAACCAGCGAGCAAGAGACCCAGTTCTTC. Amino acids: CASVTSEQETQFF.

The rearrangement uses TRBV28 and TRBJ2-7; no reliable D call. CDR1 is MDHEN, CDR2 SYDVKM, per germline. This CDR3 comprises 15 residues. V dropped 3 bases and J dropped 2 bases, with 14 bases sitting between them. The CDR3 DNA is TGTGCCAGCAGTTTTACTGCGAGTCTTCCCTACGAGCAGTACTTC. Protein: CASSFTASLPYEQYF.

The chain carries TRBV2 and TRBJ2-5, with 13 bases matching TRBD2. The V gene's germline CDR1 is SNHLY and CDR2 FYNNEI. The CDR3 has 17 residues. Germline trimming cut 6 bases from V and 4 bases from J; bases unmatched to any gene: 11. Written as DNA, the CDR3 is TGTGCCAGCAGGGCCCGACTAGCGGGGGGATTTTCAGAGACCCAGTACTTC. It is translated as CASRARLAGGFSETQYF.